The 7 T cell receptor beta chains given below trace back to one sample, sequenced in a study of molecular identifiers for immune sequencing clone quantification. TCRdb called the PCR reads again in MiXCR, with one record for every CDR3 protein. The repertoire has 400,000 to 600,000 distinct CDR3 sequences, about a fifth of them found once; the top ten carry 0.7% to 1%. Sequenced: naive CD8+ T cells from blood, with Jurkat cell RNA spiked in. Subset specified: FACS-sorted CD8+CD4-CCR7+CD45RA+ naive T cells. Receptors originate from a human donor in good health. Some libraries in this study had Jurkat cell RNA spiked in.

Points on this clonotype: This sequence may be a read error, since a much larger clone differs from it by one base. Likely a read error: the CDR3 ends without its conserved phenylalanine or tryptophan. The V call is TRBV29-1, the J call TRBJ2-7; 7 bases fit TRBD1. V was clipped by 4 bases and J by 3 bases; unmatched bases: 9. The CDR3 has 14 residues. Germline V CDR1 and CDR2: SQVTM, ANQGSEA. The CDR3 is CSVGGTEILYEQYS. As DNA, the CDR3 is TGCAGCGTTGGAGGGACAGAGATCCTCTACGAGCAGTACTCC.

This clonotype has just a few counts. The rearrangement joins TRBV4-1 to TRBJ2-7; unclear D gene. The CDR3 extends over 14 amino acids. V lost 0 bases and J 3 bases, leaving 9 bases between the germline ends. CDR1 is MGHRA, CDR2 YSYEKL, per germline. CDR3 nucleotides: TGCGCCAGCAGCCAAGAAGGGCAGGACTACGAGCAGTACTTC. Translation gives CASSQEGQDYEQYF.

This clonotype was observed many times. This chain uses TRBV6-5 with TRBJ2-7; TRBD2 is a possible D gene (5 bases). The germline CDR1 and CDR2 sequences are MNHEY and SVGAGI. Trimming stripped 0 bases from V and 7 bases from J, with 10 bases between. This CDR3 comprises 13 residues. This chain's CDR3 is CASSYSTTGEQYF. DNA for the CDR3: TGTGCCAGCAGTTACTCGACGACGGGAGAGCAGTACTTC.

The rearrangement uses TRBV3-1 and TRBJ2-3; possible D gene TRBD1, 6 bases. The germline V gene has CDR1 LGHDT and CDR2 YNNKEL (reference sequence). This CDR3 is 15 amino acids long. With 4 bases removed from V and 2 bases from J, the gap between germline ends came to 13 bases. Written as DNA, the CDR3 is TGTGCCAGCAGCCCCTGGACAGATTACACAGATACGCAGTATTTT. The encoded protein is CASSPWTDYTDTQYF.

This clonotype was detected only once. This may be a read error, as it is one base from a much larger clone. The conserved final phenylalanine or tryptophan is absent from the CDR3, which likely points to a read error. The chain links TRBV2 to TRBJ1-5; 10 nucleotides match TRBD1. CDR3 length equals 15 residues. Looked up from germline, CDR1 is SNHLY and CDR2 is FYNNEI. V shed 5 bases and J 6 bases; nucleotides not matched to a gene: 7. The CDR3 sequence is CASSSVTGGGQPQHS. For the CDR3, the DNA is TGTGCCAGCAGTTCCGTGACAGGGGGCGGTCAGCCCCAGCATTCT.

This clonotype was seen ten or more times. J is TRBJ1-5 and V is TRBV7-9, with D possibly TRBD1 on 6 matching bases. Germline loops: CDR1 SEHNR, CDR2 FQNEAQ (reference sequence). The CDR3 contains 15 residues. The ends were cut back, 3 bases at V and 2 bases at J, with 11 bases in the middle. The CDR3 sequence is CASSFTGLGNQPQHF. The CDR3 coding sequence is TGTGCCAGCAGCTTCACAGGGTTGGGCAATCAGCCCCAGCATTTT.

As to this clonotype: A much more abundant neighbour one base away suggests this may be a read error. V and J are TRBV7-9 and TRBJ1-6; 12 bases are a match to TRBD1. Germline V lookup: CDR1 SEHNR, CDR2 FQNEAQ (reference sequence). The CDR3 is 15 residues long. For the CDR3, the DNA is TGTGCCAGCAGCTGGGGACAGGGGGCAAATTCATCCCTCCACTTT. The encoded protein is CASSWGQGANSSLHF.